Sequencing of this TCR beta chain was carried out in a study of blood T cell repertoires in COVID-19. On the study more broadly: Sites in the United States, Italy and Spain provided acute and convalescent COVID-19 samples.

In the original processing: Scientists estimated how many nucleated cells there were by amplifying reference gene primers. Some clones are missing from TCRdb's copy, which holds only in-frame ones; the method was immunoSEQ multiplex PCR. From that table come the V and J calls and clone size; the DNA was used to work out D and trimming. The table includes 390,000 or so clones, 80% to 85% detected once. This CDR3 spans 16 amino acids. V was clipped by 2 bases and J by 4 bases; unmatched bases: 8. CDR1 and CDR2 from the germline V gene are SGHRS and YFSETQ. The origin of this receptor is a woman aged 50 to 60 who had recovered from COVID-19. Sequenced: PBMCs or T cells enriched from blood (not recorded which). This rearrangement joins TRBV5-1 to TRBJ1-2, with TRBD1 matching 10 bases. CDR3 sequence: CASSFLGQGEVYGYTF. DNA of the CDR3: TGCGCCAGCAGCTTCCTTGGACAGGGGGAGGTCTATGGCTACACCTTC.